Below, 31 T cell receptor beta chains from the same sample are listed, as sequenced in a study of Ad26.COV2.S vaccination and SARS-CoV-2 variants. Treatment defined: about 20 received Ad26.COV2.S at low or high dose, single or two shots; roughly five received placebo; per-sample allocation not given. Sampling happened 63 days after the first vaccine or placebo injection. Assay: immunoSEQ multiplex PCR; the TCRdb copy retains only in-frame clones and omits some. The repertoire holds approximately 350,000 clones, about nine tenths seen once, with about 3.4% in the top ten. Specimen: peripheral blood, collected in a trial of Ad26.COV2.S vaccine versus placebo. The receptors derive from a person between 18 and 59 years old who received the Ad26.COV2.S COVID-19 vaccine or a placebo.

The chain employs TRBV19 and TRBJ2-7, with TRBD1 as a possible D gene (6 bases). Germline values: CDR1 LNHDA, CDR2 SQIVND (reference sequence). The germline V and J ends were trimmed by 4 bases and 2 bases, with 12 bases remaining between them. This CDR3 spans 14 amino acids. The chain's CDR3 is CASSTAQGTYEQYF. CDR3 sequence (DNA): TGTGCCAGTAGTACCGCACAGGGAACCTACGAGCAGTACTTC.

The chain recombines TRBV6-5 with TRBJ2-1; D assignment may be TRBD1 or TRBD2 (7 bases each). V lost 5 bases and J 6 bases, leaving 14 bases between the germline ends. This CDR3 is built from 14 residues. Germline CDR1 reads MNHEY; CDR2 reads SVGAGI. The CDR3 region is CASSPGGGANEQFF. The DNA of the CDR3 is TGTGCCAGCAGTCCAGGGGGGGGTGCCAATGAGCAGTTCTTC.

This rearrangement joins TRBV18 to TRBJ1-5; 9 bases are a match to TRBD1. Germline CDR1 KGHSH, CDR2 LQKENI. The CDR3 spans 16 residues. The J segment lost 3 bases and the V segment lost 0 bases, leaving 3 bases of the junction unmatched. The CDR3 DNA reads as TGTGCCAGCTCACCACCCGGGACAGGGTTCAATCAGCCCCAGCATTTT. Protein product: CASSPPGTGFNQPQHF. Combining the CDR3 with reference TRBV18 and TRBJ1-5 gives the whole variable domain NAGVMQNPRHLVRRRGQEARLRCSPMKGHSHVYWYRQLPEEGLKFMVYLQKENIIDESGMPKERFSAEFPKEGPSILRIQQVVRGDSAAYFCASSPPGTGFNQPQHFGDGTRLSIL.

The gene calls are TRBV5-1 and TRBJ2-5; TRBD1 matches 8 bases. This CDR3 spans 16 amino acids. Germline V gene data show CDR1 as SGHRS and CDR2 as YFSETQ. V gave up 2 bases and J gave up 5 bases; unmatched junction bases: 11. CDR3: CASSFRTGSEKETQYF. The CDR3, as DNA: TGCGCCAGCAGCTTCCGGACAGGGTCGGAGAAGGAGACCCAGTACTTC.

The chain is built from TRBV19 and TRBJ1-3; D gene unclear. The CDR3 spans 15 residues. Between the trimmed V and J ends, which lost 8 bases and 0 bases, there was a span of 14 bases. Germline assignment: CDR1 LNHDA and CDR2 SQIVND (reference sequence). The chain's CDR3 is CASVPGAGSGNTIYF. The CDR3 DNA is TGTGCCAGTGTACCAGGAGCAGGCTCTGGAAACACCATATATTTT.

V is TRBV6-5 and J is TRBJ1-1, with D possibly matching TRBD1 (5 bases). The germline V gene has CDR1 MNHEY and CDR2 SVGAGI. This CDR3 is built from 15 residues. Trimming took 7 bases from V and 7 from J, leaving 22 bases between them. The CDR3 sequence: CASTKGHIGGFEAFF. Here the CDR3 DNA reads TGTGCCAGCACCAAGGGGCATATAGGAGGGTTTGAAGCTTTCTTT.

The rearrangement joins TRBV7-2 to TRBJ2-7; D may be TRBD2 (6 bases). Trimming shortened V by 6 bases and J by 2 bases, and 20 bases separated the two germline ends. This CDR3 region has 16 residues. Germline V gives CDR1 SGHTA, CDR2 FQGNSA. CDR3 DNA sequence: TGTGCCAGCAGACTAGCCCCCGGGCCTCGAACCTACGAGCAGTACTTC. Its translation: CASRLAPGPRTYEQYF.

Details on this clone: The germline gene is not matched at one end of the junction; a read error may be the cause. The chain links TRBV7-7 to TRBJ2-5, with unresolved D. CDR1 and CDR2 from the germline V gene are SSHAT and FNYEAQ (reference sequence). This CDR3 contains 13 residues. The CDR3 region has the DNA TGTGCTAGCAGCTTAGATGGTCCCGAGACCCAGTACTTC. Amino acid sequence: CASSLDGPETQYF.

The CDR3 protein is CASSLDRPVNSPLHF. The CDR3 DNA follows: TGTGCCAGCAGCTTGGACCGACCCGTAAATTCACCCCTCCACTTT. This chain links TRBV5-4 with TRBJ1-6; no clear D gene. The CDR3 is made up of 15 amino acids. Germline loops: CDR1 SGHNT, CDR2 YYREEE (reference sequence). V lost 0 bases, J lost 7 bases, and 11 bases lay in between.

The V gene is TRBV2, the J gene TRBJ1-5; possibly TRBD1 for D (6 bases). Between the trimmed V and J ends, which lost 6 bases and 0 bases, there was a span of 12 bases. The CDR3 length is 15 residues. CDR1 is SNHLY and CDR2 is FYNNEI in the germline V gene. CDR3 DNA: TGTGCCAGCAGGCTAGGGGGTGGTAGCAATCAGCCCCAGCATTTT. Amino acids: CASRLGGGSNQPQHF.

The chain employs TRBV2 and TRBJ2-1, with 12 bases identical to TRBD2. This CDR3 is 15 amino acids long. CDR1 and CDR2 from the germline V gene are SNHLY and FYNNEI. V lost 6 bases and J lost 8; bases outside the gene matches: 8. In nucleotides, the CDR3 is TGTGCCAGCAGAACTAGCGGGGGGCCGGGGGATGAGCAGTTCTTC. Translated: CASRTSGGPGDEQFF.

This chain connects TRBV7-9 to TRBJ1-4, with 7 bases fitting TRBD1. Germline V gene lookup returns CDR1 SEHNR and CDR2 FQNEAQ (reference sequence). The length of the CDR3 is 15 residues. Trimming removed 4 bases from V and 5 bases from J; junction bases left unmatched: 7. The CDR3 reads CASSSRTGYNEKLFF. The CDR3 nucleotides read TGTGCCAGCAGCTCCCGGACAGGCTACAATGAAAAACTGTTTTTT.

The genes are TRBV7-2 and TRBJ2-2; D gene unclear. CDR1 is SGHTA and CDR2 is FQGNSA in the germline V gene. The germline V and J ends were trimmed by 7 bases and 5 bases, with 14 bases remaining between them. The CDR3 loop spans 14 amino acids. CDR3 sequence: CASTRLPGTGELFF. The DNA of the CDR3 is TGTGCCAGCACCCGACTCCCTGGGACCGGGGAGCTGTTTTTT.

This clone came up a few times. The rearrangement links TRBV5-4 to TRBJ1-2; TRBD1 is a possible D gene (6 bases). The CDR3 runs to 17 residues. From germline, CDR1 is SGHNT and CDR2 YYREEE (reference sequence). The germline V and J ends were trimmed by 1 base and 3 bases, with 19 bases remaining between them. This chain's CDR3 is CASSLFLKQGGDYGYTF. CDR3 nucleotides: TGTGCCAGCAGCTTGTTCCTCAAACAGGGCGGGGACTATGGCTACACCTTC.

This chain connects TRBV6-5 to TRBJ2-7, with 7 bases that match TRBD2. Per germline, CDR1 MNHEY and CDR2 SVGAGI. With 7 bases clipped from V and 3 bases from J, the junction kept 9 bases outside the gene matches. This CDR3 is built from 14 residues. The CDR3 DNA reads TGTGCCAGCATTCCCTTGGGGGGGATCTACGAGCAGTACTTC. Protein product: CASIPLGGIYEQYF.

The gene calls are TRBV5-1 and TRBJ1-1; a weak D match, TRBD1 (5 bases). Trimming cost V 0 bases and J 0 bases, with 6 bases left between them. This CDR3 region has 14 residues. The germline gives CDR1 SGHRS, CDR2 YFSETQ. The CDR3 reads CASSLDRMNTEAFF. For the CDR3, the DNA is TGCGCCAGCAGCTTGGACAGGATGAACACTGAAGCTTTCTTT.

The chain recombines TRBV19 with TRBJ2-1; TRBD1 aligns across 10 bases. This CDR3 contains 14 residues. Unmatched junction bases numbered 2, after V lost 7 bases and J lost 2 bases. Looked up from germline, CDR1 is LNHDA and CDR2 is SQIVND (reference sequence). The CDR3 here is CASIDRGPYNEQFF. CDR3 bases: TGTGCCAGTATTGACAGGGGGCCCTACAATGAGCAGTTCTTC.

The V and J genes are TRBV23-1 and TRBJ1-4; possible D gene TRBD1, 6 bases. TRBV23-1 is given ORF status, its function remaining uncertain. V lost 6 bases and J 7 bases, leaving 9 bases between the germline ends. There are 12 residues in the CDR3. The CDR3 loop is CASRPRGEKLFF. CDR3 in DNA: TGCGCCAGCAGGCCCAGGGGTGAAAAACTGTTTTTT.

CDR3 in amino acids: CASSQRETATEAFF. In nucleotides, the CDR3 is TGTGCCAGCAGCCAAAGGGAGACAGCCACTGAAGCTTTCTTT. V is TRBV3-1 (or the pseudogene TRBV3-2) and J is TRBJ1-1; D is perhaps TRBD1 (5 bases). CDR1 is LGHDT and CDR2 is YNNKEL in the germline V gene (reference sequence). The length of the CDR3 is 14 residues. The V gene lost 2 bases and the J gene lost 4 bases, with 11 bases spanning the gap.

V and J are TRBV4-3 and TRBJ1-6, with D perhaps matching TRBD1 (5 bases). V dropped 1 base and J dropped 7 bases, with 14 bases sitting between them. The length of the CDR3 is 16 residues. Per the germline V gene, CDR1 is LGHNA and CDR2 is YSLEER. The CDR3 DNA reads as TGCGCCAGCAGCCAAGTAGGGGCGGTGCGGAATTCACCCCTCCACTTT. Translated, it gives CASSQVGAVRNSPLHF.

This rearrangement joins TRBV3-1 (or the pseudogene TRBV3-2) to TRBJ1-2, with D tentatively TRBD1 (5 bases). Trimming stripped 0 bases from V and 4 bases from J, with 12 bases between. The germline CDR1 and CDR2 sequences are LGHDT and YNNKEL (reference sequence). The CDR3 covers 15 residues. CDR3: CASSQDWGGRYGYTF. The CDR3 DNA sequence: TGTGCCAGCAGCCAAGATTGGGGGGGACGCTATGGCTACACCTTC.

The gene calls are TRBV19 and TRBJ2-2, with 8 bases that match TRBD2. From germline, CDR1 is LNHDA and CDR2 SQIVND (reference sequence). The V gene end was trimmed by 9 bases and the J gene end by 4 bases; junction bases not matched to a gene: 13. This CDR3 spans 16 amino acids. CDR3 sequence (DNA): TGTGCCAGCAAACCGGGGGGGCAACGTGGCACCGGGGAGCTGTTTTTT. Its translation: CASKPGGQRGTGELFF.

The genes are TRBV3-1 (or the pseudogene TRBV3-2) and TRBJ2-1; 7 nucleotides line up with TRBD1. Germline trimming cut 1 base from V and 7 bases from J; bases unmatched to any gene: 1. Germline lookup yields CDR1 LGHDT and CDR2 YNNKEL (reference sequence). The CDR3 extends over 13 amino acids. The chain's CDR3 is CASSQVRGNEQFF. The CDR3 region has the DNA TGTGCCAGCAGCCAAGTCAGGGGGAATGAGCAGTTCTTC.

This clone is a singleton in its sample. The chain links TRBV6-6 to TRBJ1-2; possibly TRBD1 for D (5 bases). Germline values: CDR1 MNHNY, CDR2 SVGAGI (reference sequence). The CDR3 contains 12 residues. V dropped 5 bases and J dropped 2 bases, with 6 bases sitting between them. CDR3 DNA sequence: TGTGCCAGCAGTCGACAGAACTATGGCTACACCTTC. Protein: CASSRQNYGYTF.

The chain carries TRBV12-3 or TRBV12-4 and TRBJ2-7, with D possibly TRBD2 on 5 matching bases. V lost 5 bases and J lost 6, with 14 bases in between. This CDR3 is 13 amino acids long. This CDR3 reads CASSPETITEQYF. The CDR3 bases are TGTGCCAGCAGTCCCGAGACTATTACCGAGCAGTACTTC.

The chain links TRBV3-1 (or the pseudogene TRBV3-2) to TRBJ1-2, with a weak D call TRBD1 (6 bases). Germline CDR1 reads LGHDT; CDR2 reads YNNKEL (reference sequence). The CDR3 contains 14 residues. V was cut by 6 bases and J by 3 bases, with 14 bases left in between. CDR3 sequence (DNA): TGTGCCAGCAGAGGCGGGACACACTACTATGGCTACACCTTC. It encodes CASRGGTHYYGYTF.

In this sample, this clone turned up once. V and J are TRBV9 and TRBJ1-6, with D perhaps matching TRBD1 (6 bases). Germline V gene sequence: CDR1 SGDLS, CDR2 YYNGEE. The CDR3 has 15 residues. Between the trimmed V and J ends, which lost 4 bases and 10 bases, there was a span of 18 bases. CDR3 residues: CASSPSAGVESPLHF. CDR3 coding DNA: TGTGCCAGCAGCCCCAGCGCAGGGGTGGAATCACCCCTCCACTTT.

The chain joins TRBV9 to TRBJ2-3; TRBD2 agrees at 12 bases. The V segment lost 2 bases and the J segment 2 bases; nucleotides outside the gene matches: 15. Germline loops: CDR1 SGDLS, CDR2 YYNGEE. The length of the CDR3 is 20 residues. The CDR3 DNA reads as TGTGCCAGCAGCGTCCCCTCGACTAGCGGGGGCCCGAAATCCACAGATACGCAGTATTTT. This sequence encodes CASSVPSTSGGPKSTDTQYF.

This clone was detected only once. This rearrangement joins TRBV19 to TRBJ1-1, with D unclear. The germline CDR1 and CDR2 sequences are LNHDA and SQIVND (reference sequence). V was cut by 7 bases and J by 4 bases, with 22 bases left in between. This CDR3 is 16 amino acids long. The CDR3 DNA is TGTGCCAGTATCGGATTAAGGAACCCATGGGGCACTGAAGCTTTCTTT. Its translation is CASIGLRNPWGTEAFF.

The chain combines TRBV5-1 with TRBJ2-7, with D possibly TRBD2 on 7 matching bases. The germline V gene has CDR1 SGHRS and CDR2 YFSETQ. The V and J ends lost 4 bases and 4 bases respectively, with 15 bases between them. The CDR3 spans 14 residues. Here the CDR3 reads CASSPGGGRYEQYF. The CDR3, as DNA: TGCGCCAGCAGCCCGGGCGGGGGCAGGTACGAGCAGTACTTC.

J is TRBJ1-5 and V is TRBV6-2 or TRBV6-3; D not resolved. The V end was cut by 3 bases, the J end by 5 bases, with 5 bases between. The CDR3 sequence is 12 residues long. CDR1 and CDR2 from the germline V gene are MNHEY and SVGEGT. CDR3 residues: CASSYGYQPQHF. The CDR3 DNA is TGTGCCAGCAGTTATGGCTATCAGCCCCAGCATTTT.